This T cell receptor (beta chain) was profiled in a study of T cell changes during pregnancy in multiple sclerosis. Some clones are missing from TCRdb's copy, which holds only in-frame ones; the method was immunoSEQ multiplex PCR. The sample carries some 87,000 clones, 90% to 95% recorded once. The source material was peripheral blood, sampled in the second trimester of pregnancy. The TCR sequence derives from a female donor with multiple sclerosis, enrolled in a pregnancy study.

CDR3 sequence reads: CASSSGGRTDTQYF. CDR3 DNA sequence: TGCGCCAGCAGCTCGGGAGGACGGACAGATACGCAGTATTTT. The rearrangement links TRBV5-1 to TRBJ2-3, with 7 bases aligning to TRBD2. The germline V gene encodes CDR1 SGHRS and CDR2 YFSETQ. The CDR3 is 14 residues long. The V segment lost 3 bases and the J segment 3 bases; nucleotides outside the gene matches: 4.